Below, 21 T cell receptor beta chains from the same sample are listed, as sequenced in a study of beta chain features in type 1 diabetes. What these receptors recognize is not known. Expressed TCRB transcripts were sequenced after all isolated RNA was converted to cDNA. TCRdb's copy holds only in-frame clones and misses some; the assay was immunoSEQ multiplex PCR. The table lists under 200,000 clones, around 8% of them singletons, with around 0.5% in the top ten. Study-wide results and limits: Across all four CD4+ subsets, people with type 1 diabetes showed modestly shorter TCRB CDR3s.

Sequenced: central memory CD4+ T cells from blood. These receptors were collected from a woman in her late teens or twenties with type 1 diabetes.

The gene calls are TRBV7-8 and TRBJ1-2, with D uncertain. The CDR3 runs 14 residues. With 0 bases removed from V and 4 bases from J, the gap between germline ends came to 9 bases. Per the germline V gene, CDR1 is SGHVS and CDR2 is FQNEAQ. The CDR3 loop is CASSLAVQFYGYTF. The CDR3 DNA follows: TGTGCCAGCAGCTTAGCGGTCCAGTTCTATGGCTACACCTTC.

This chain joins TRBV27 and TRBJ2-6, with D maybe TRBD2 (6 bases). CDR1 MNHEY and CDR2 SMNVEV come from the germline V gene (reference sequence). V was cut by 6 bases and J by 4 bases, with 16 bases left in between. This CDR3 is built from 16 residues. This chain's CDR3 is CASRWSGGTGANVLTF. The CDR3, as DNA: TGTGCCAGCAGATGGTCCGGGGGAACCGGGGCCAACGTCCTGACTTTC.

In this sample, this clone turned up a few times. CDR3 amino acids: CASSGTIYEQYF. As DNA, the CDR3 is TGTGCCAGCAGTGGGACAATTTACGAGCAGTACTTC. This sequence joins TRBV28 and TRBJ2-7, with a weak D call TRBD1 (6 bases). Trimming removed 5 bases at V and 4 bases at J, with 9 bases between. There are 12 residues in the CDR3. CDR1 is MDHEN and CDR2 is SYDVKM in the germline V gene.

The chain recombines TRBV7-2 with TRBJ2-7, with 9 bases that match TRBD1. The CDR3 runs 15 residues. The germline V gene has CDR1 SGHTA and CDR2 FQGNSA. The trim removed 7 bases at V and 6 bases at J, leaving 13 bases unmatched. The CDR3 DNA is TGTGCCAGCACCCAGGCCCGGACAGGGGCGATCGAGCAGTACTTC. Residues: CASTQARTGAIEQYF. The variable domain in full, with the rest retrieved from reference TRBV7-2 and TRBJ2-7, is GAGVSQSPSNKVTEKGKDVELRCDPISGHTALYWYRQSLGQGLEFLIYFQGNSAPDKSGLPSDRFSAERTGGSVSTLTIQRTQQEDSAVYLCASTQARTGAIEQYFGPGTRLTVT.

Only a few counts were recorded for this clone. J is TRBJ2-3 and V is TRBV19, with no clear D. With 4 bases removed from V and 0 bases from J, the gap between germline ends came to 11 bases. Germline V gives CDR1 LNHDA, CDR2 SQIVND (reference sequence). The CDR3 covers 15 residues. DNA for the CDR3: TGTGCCAGTAGTAGGTACAGTACTAGCACAGATACGCAGTATTTT. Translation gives CASSRYSTSTDTQYF.

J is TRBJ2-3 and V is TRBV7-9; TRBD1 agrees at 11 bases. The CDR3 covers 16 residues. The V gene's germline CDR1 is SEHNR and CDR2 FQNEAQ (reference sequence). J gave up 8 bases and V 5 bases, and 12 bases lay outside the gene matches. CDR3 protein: CASSGWDRGFPGTQYF. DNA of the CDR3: TGTGCCAGCAGCGGTTGGGACAGGGGGTTCCCCGGTACGCAGTATTTT.

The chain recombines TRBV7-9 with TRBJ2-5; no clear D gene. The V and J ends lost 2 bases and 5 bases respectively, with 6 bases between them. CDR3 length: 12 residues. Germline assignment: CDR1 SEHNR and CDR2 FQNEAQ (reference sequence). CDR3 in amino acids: CASSLSTETQYF. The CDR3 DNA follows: TGTGCCAGCAGCTTATCTACGGAGACCCAGTACTTC. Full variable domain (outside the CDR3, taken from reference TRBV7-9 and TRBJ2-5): DTGVSQNPRHKITKRGQNVTFRCDPISEHNRLYWYRQTLGQGPEFLTYFQNEAQLEKSRLLSDRFSAERPKGSFSTLEIQRTEQGDSAMYLCASSLSTETQYFGPGTRLLVL.

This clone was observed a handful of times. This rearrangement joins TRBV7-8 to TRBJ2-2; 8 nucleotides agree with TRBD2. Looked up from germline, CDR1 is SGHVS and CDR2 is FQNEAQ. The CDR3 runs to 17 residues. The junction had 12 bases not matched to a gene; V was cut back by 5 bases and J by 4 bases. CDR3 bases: TGTGCCAGCAGCCCATCGGGGGGGCAGGGGAGCACCGGGGAGCTGTTTTTT. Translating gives CASSPSGGQGSTGELFF.

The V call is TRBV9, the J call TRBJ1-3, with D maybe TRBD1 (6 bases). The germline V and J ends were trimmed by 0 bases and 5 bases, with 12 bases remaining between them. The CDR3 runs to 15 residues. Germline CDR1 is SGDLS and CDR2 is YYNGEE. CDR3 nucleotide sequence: TGTGCCAGCAGCGTAGCGGACAGTCGGAGAAACACCATATATTTT. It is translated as CASSVADSRRNTIYF. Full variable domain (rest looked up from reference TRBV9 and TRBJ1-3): DSGVTQTPKHLITATGQRVTLRCSPRSGDLSVYWYQQSLDQGLQFLIQYYNGEERAKGNILERFSAQQFPDLHSELNLSSLELGDSALYFCASSVADSRRNTIYFGEGSWLTVV.

CDR3 protein: CASSLAGTGPRELFF. Here the CDR3 DNA reads TGTGCCAGCAGCTTAGCGGGGACAGGCCCCCGGGAGCTGTTTTTT. This sequence joins TRBV7-8 and TRBJ2-2; 8 bases align to TRBD1. The CDR3 consists of 15 residues. Per germline, CDR1 SGHVS and CDR2 FQNEAQ. With V trimmed by 0 bases and J by 9 bases, 6 bases remained unmatched.

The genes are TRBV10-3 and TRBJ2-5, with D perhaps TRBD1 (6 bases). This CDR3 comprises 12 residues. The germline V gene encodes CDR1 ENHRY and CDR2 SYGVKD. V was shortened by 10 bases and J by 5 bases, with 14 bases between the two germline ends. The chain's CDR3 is CATTQGMETQYF. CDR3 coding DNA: TGTGCCACCACCCAGGGGATGGAGACCCAGTACTTC.

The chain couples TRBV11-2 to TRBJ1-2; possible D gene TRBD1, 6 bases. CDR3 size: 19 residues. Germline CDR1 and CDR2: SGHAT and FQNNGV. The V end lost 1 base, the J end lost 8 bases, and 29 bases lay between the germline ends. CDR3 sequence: CASSLVQGFKDSLKWGYTF. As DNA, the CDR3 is TGTGCCAGCAGCTTAGTCCAAGGGTTCAAGGACAGTCTCAAGTGGGGCTACACCTTC.

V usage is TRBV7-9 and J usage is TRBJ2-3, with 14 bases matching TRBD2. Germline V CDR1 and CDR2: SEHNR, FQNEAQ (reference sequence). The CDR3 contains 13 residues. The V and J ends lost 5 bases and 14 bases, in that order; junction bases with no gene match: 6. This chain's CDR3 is CASSRTSGGSWYF. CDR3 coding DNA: TGTGCCAGCAGCCGGACTAGCGGGGGGTCGTGGTATTTT.

The CDR3 reads CASSVEGTGAEQYF. CDR3 nucleotide sequence: TGTGCCAGCAGCGTAGAGGGGACAGGGGCCGAGCAGTACTTC. The genes are TRBV9 and TRBJ2-7; 10 nucleotides line up with TRBD1. The CDR3 contains 14 residues. Germline V lookup: CDR1 SGDLS, CDR2 YYNGEE. Trimming cost V 0 bases and J 6 bases; bases outside gene matches: 3. The full variable domain, rest sourced from reference TRBV9 and TRBJ2-7, is DSGVTQTPKHLITATGQRVTLRCSPRSGDLSVYWYQQSLDQGLQFLIQYYNGEERAKGNILERFSAQQFPDLHSELNLSSLELGDSALYFCASSVEGTGAEQYFGPGTRLTVT.

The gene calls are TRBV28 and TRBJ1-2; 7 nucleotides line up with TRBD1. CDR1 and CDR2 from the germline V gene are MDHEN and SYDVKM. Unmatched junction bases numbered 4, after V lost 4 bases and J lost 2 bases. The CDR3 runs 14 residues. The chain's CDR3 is CASSSTGVNYGYTF. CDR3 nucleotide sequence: TGTGCCAGCAGTTCCACAGGGGTAAACTATGGCTACACCTTC.

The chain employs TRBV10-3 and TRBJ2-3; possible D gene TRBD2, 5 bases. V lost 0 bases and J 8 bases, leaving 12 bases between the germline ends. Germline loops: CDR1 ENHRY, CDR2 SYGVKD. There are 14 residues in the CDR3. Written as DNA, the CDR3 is TGTGCCATCAGTGAGTCCCTACCCGGGGTTACGCAGTATTTT. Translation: CAISESLPGVTQYF.

The CDR3 DNA reads as TGTGCCAGCTCAGGACAGGGCCTATCCTACGAGCAGTACTTC. Amino acids: CASSGQGLSYEQYF. The rearrangement joins TRBV18 to TRBJ2-7; 8 positions match TRBD1. J lost 1 base, V lost 5 bases, and 4 bases had no gene match. This CDR3 is built from 14 residues. The germline V gene encodes CDR1 KGHSH and CDR2 LQKENI.

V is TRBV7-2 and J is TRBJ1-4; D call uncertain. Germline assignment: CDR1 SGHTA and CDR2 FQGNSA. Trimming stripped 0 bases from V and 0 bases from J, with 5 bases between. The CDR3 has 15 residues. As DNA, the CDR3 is TGTGCCAGCAGCTTAGCGAGAGCAACTAATGAAAAACTGTTTTTT. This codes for CASSLARATNEKLFF.

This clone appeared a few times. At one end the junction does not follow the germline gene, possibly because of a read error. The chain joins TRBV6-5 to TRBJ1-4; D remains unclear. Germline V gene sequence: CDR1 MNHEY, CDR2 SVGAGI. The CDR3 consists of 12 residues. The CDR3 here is CASSYSGEKLVF. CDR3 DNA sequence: TGTGCCAGCAGTTACTCAGGAGAAAAACTGGTTTTT.

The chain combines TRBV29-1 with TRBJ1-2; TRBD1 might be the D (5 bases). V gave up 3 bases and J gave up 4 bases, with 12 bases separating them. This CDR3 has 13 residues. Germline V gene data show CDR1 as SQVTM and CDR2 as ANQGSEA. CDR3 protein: CSVDRGGGYGYTF. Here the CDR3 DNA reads TGCAGCGTTGATAGGGGAGGAGGCTATGGCTACACCTTC. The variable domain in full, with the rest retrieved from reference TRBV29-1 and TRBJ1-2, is SAVISQKPSRDICQRGTSLTIQCQVDSQVTMMFWYRQQPGQSLTLIATANQGSEATYESGFVIDKFPISRPNLTFSTLTVSNMSPEDSSIYLCSVDRGGGYGYTFGSGTRLTVV.

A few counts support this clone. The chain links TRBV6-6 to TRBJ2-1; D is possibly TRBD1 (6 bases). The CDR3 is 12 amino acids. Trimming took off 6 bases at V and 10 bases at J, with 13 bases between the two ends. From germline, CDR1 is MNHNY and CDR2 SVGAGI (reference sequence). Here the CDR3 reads CASSRDRLEQFF. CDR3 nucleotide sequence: TGTGCCAGCAGCCGAGACAGGTTGGAGCAGTTCTTC.